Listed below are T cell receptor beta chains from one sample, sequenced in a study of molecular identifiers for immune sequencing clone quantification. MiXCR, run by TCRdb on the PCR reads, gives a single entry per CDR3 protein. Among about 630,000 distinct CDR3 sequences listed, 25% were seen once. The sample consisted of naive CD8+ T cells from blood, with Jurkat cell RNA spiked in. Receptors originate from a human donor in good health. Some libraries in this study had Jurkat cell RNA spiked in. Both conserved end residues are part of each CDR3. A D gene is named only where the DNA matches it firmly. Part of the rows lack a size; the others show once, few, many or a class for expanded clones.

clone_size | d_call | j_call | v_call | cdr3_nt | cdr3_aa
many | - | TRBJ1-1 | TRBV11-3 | TGTGCCAGCAGCGATGTCAGTGGCACTGAAGCTTTCTTT | CASSDVSGTEAFF
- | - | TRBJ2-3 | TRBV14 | TGTGCCAGCAGCCCAGGTTGGGGGTCCAGGGCTCCAGGTACGCAGTATTTT | CASSPGWGSRAPGTQYF
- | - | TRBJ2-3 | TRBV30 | TGTGCCTGGAGACACGAGTGGATAAGCACAGATACGCAGTATTTT | CAWRHEWISTDTQYF
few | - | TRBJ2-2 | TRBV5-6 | TGTGCCAGCAGCTTGATAGAGGGGAACACCGGGGAGCTGTTTTTT | CASSLIEGNTGELFF
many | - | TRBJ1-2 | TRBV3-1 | TGTGCCAGCAGCCTAACAGGGAATCCACCGACCGGCTACACCTTC | CASSLTGNPPTGYTF
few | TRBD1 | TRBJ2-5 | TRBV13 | TGTGCCAGCAGCTTATCGGGACAGGGTGAAGAGACCCAGTACTTC | CASSLSGQGEETQYF
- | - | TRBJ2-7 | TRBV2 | TGTGCCAGCAGTGAACCAACGAACTACGAGCAGTACTTC | CASSEPTNYEQYF
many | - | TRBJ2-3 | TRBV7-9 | TGTGCCAGCAGCTTAGTCCAAACTAGAACAGATACGCAGTATTTT | CASSLVQTRTDTQYF
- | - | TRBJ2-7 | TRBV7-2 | TGTGCCAGCAGCTTAAGGGTCCACGAGCAGTACTTC | CASSLRVHEQYF
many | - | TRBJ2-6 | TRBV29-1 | TGCAGCGTCCCCGTGGGTGCTGGGGCCAACGTCCTGACTTTC | CSVPVGAGANVLTF
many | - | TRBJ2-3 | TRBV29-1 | TGCAGCGTTGAGTATCCCCCGCCACTCCCCACAGATACGCAGTATTTT | CSVEYPPPLPTDTQYF
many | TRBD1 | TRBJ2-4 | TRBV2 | TGTGCCAGCAGTTTCGACGGACAGGCCATTAAAAACATTCAGTACTTC | CASSFDGQAIKNIQYF
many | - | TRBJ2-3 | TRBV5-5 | TGTGCCAGCAGCCCCCGCTGGGGCCCCTCCAGCACAGATACGCAGTATTTT | CASSPRWGPSSTDTQYF
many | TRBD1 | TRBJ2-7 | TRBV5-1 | TGCGCCAGCAGCGGGGGACAGATAACTTCAAGGTCCTACGAGCAGTACTTC | CASSGGQITSRSYEQYF
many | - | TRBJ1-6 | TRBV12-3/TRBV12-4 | TGTGCCAGCAGTTCTGGGAGAAATTCACCCCTCCACTTT | CASSSGRNSPLHF
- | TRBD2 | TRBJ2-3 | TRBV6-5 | TGTGCCAGCAGCCCCGGACTAGCGGGAGCCATGTACACAGATACGCAGTATTTT | CASSPGLAGAMYTDTQYF
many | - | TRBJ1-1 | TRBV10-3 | TGTGCCATCAGTGACGCTGGACCGATGAACACTGAAGCTTTCTTT | CAISDAGPMNTEAFF
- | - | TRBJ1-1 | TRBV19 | TGTGCCAGTAGTTCCTCGGCGCGTCCGGACACTGAAGCTTTCTTT | CASSSSARPDTEAFF
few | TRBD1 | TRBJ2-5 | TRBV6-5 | TGTGCCAACAGTTACACAGGGGGCACCCAAGAGACCCAGTACTTC | CANSYTGGTQETQYF
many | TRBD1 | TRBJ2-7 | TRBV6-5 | TGTGCCAGCAGTTTAGGACAGGTCGGCTACGAGCAGTACTTC | CASSLGQVGYEQYF
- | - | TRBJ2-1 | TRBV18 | TGTGCCAGCTCACCTAACCCCCATGAGCAGTTCTTC | CASSPNPHEQFF
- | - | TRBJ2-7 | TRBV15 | TGTGCCACCAGCAGAGTTGACAACACCTACGAGCAGTACTTC | CATSRVDNTYEQYF
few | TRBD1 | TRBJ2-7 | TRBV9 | TGTGCCAGCAGCGCCGACAGGGTCTCCTACGAGCAGTACTTC | CASSADRVSYEQYF
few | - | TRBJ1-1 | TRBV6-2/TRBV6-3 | TGTGCCAGTATCAGGAGAGAGAACACTGAAGCTTTCTTT | CASIRRENTEAFF
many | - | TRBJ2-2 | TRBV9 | TGTGCCAGCACCCCAGGAGAGAACACCGGGGAGCTGTTTTTT | CASTPGENTGELFF
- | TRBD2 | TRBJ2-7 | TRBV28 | TGTGCCCGCAGTTCGGGACTAGCCTACGCGCGGTACTTC | CARSSGLAYARYF
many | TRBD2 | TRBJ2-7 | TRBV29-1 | TGCAGCGTGCTCGGACTAGCGGGAGACCTCTCCTACGAGCAGTACTTC | CSVLGLAGDLSYEQYF
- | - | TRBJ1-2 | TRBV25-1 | TGTGCCAGCAGTCAATGGACAGCCAATTATGGCTACACCTTC | CASSQWTANYGYTF
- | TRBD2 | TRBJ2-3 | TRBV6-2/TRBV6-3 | TGTGCCAGCAGTTACCTGCCCCCCGGGACTAGTCAAGATACGCAGTATTTT | CASSYLPPGTSQDTQYF
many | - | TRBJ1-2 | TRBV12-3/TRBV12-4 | TGTGCCAGCAGTTTATCTGGGATGGGCTATGGCTACACCTTC | CASSLSGMGYGYTF
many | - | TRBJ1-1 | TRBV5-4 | TGTGCCAGCAGCTCGGAAACGACAGCTTTGAACACTGAAGCTTTCTTT | CASSSETTALNTEAFF
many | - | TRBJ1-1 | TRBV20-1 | TGCAGTGCTAGAGATCGAGGGAACCCTGAAGCTTTCTTT | CSARDRGNPEAFF
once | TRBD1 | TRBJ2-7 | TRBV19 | TGTGCCAGTAGTATTGGGGACAGGGGGACCGCCGAGCAGTACTTC | CASSIGDRGTAEQYF
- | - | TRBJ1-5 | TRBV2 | TGTGCCAGCAGTGAAGGGTCGGCAGGGTGGCAGCCCCAGCATTTT | CASSEGSAGWQPQHF
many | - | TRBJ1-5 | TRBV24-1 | TGTGCCACCAGTGAAGACAGTAGCAATCAGCCCCAGCATTTT | CATSEDSSNQPQHF
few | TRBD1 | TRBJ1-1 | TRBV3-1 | TGTGCCAGCAGCCAAACCTCCGGGACAGGGGCTTACCACACTGAAGCTTTCTTT | CASSQTSGTGAYHTEAFF
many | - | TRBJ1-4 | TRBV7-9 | TGTGCCAGCAGCCCACGGCAGGGGTCGACAGAAAAACTGTTTTTT | CASSPRQGSTEKLFF
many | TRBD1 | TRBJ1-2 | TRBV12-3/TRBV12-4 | TGTGCCAGCAGAGAGACAGGGAGCGGACTTGGCTACACCTTC | CASRETGSGLGYTF
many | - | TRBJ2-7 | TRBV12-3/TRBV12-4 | TGTGCCAGCAGTTTGGTGACAGGACTCGAGCAGTACTTC | CASSLVTGLEQYF
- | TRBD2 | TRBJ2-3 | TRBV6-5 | TGTGCCAGCAGTTACTCGATGAACGGGGGGGCCACAGATACGCAGTATTTT | CASSYSMNGGATDTQYF
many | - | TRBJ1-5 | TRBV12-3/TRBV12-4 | TGTGCCAGCAGTTTGGTGGGCGGCAATCAGCCCCAGCATTTT | CASSLVGGNQPQHF
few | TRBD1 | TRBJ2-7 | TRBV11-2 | TGTGCCAGCAGCTTAGGCCCGGGACAGCACTACGAGCAGTACTTC | CASSLGPGQHYEQYF
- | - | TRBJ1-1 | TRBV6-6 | TGTGCCAGCAGTTACCCGATGGGGGTTATGATGAACACTGAAGCTTTCTTT | CASSYPMGVMMNTEAFF
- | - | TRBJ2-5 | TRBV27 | TGTGCCAGCAGTTTATACGGGCTACCCGAAGAGACCCAGTACTTC | CASSLYGLPEETQYF
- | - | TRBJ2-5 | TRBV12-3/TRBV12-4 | TGTGCCGGCAGGGACCGGGACTCCTCCAGGGAGACCCAGTACTTC | CAGRDRDSSRETQYF
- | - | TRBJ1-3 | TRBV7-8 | TGTGCCAGCAGCCCGGGACGCTCCTCTGGAAGCACCATATATTTT | CASSPGRSSGSTIYF
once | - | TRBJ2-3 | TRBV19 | TGTGCCAGTAGTATGCGGAGCCTCCCAGATACGCAGTATTTT | CASSMRSLPDTQYF
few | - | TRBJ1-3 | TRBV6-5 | TGTGCCAGCAGTTCCTTTACGGGCCCCGGAAACACCATATATTTT | CASSSFTGPGNTIYF
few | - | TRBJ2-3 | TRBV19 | TGTGCCAGTATTGGCGTCGGCACAGATACGCAGTATTTT | CASIGVGTDTQYF
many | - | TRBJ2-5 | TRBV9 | TGTGCCAGCAGCGTAGAGGGTAGCGGCCAAGAGACCCAGTACTTC | CASSVEGSGQETQYF
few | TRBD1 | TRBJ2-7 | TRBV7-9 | TGTGCCAGCAGCTCCGCAGGGGGCACCTACGAGCAGTACTTC | CASSSAGGTYEQYF
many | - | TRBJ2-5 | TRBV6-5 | TGTGCCAGCAGTTCAGAAGCGGAGACCCAGTACTTC | CASSSEAETQYF
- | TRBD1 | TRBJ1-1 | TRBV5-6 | TGTGCCAGCAGCATGACAGGGAGCAACACTGAAGCTTTCTTT | CASSMTGSNTEAFF